The next 8 T cell receptor beta chains were all read from a single sample in a study of blood T cell repertoires in COVID-19. TCRdb keeps only in-frame clones here, not all; method: immunoSEQ multiplex PCR. The profile shows 100,000 to 150,000 clones, around four fifths of them singletons. The sample consisted of peripheral blood. These receptors all come from an elderly man with COVID-19, enrolled during active disease.

This sequence joins TRBV9 and TRBJ2-5, with D possibly being TRBD2 (5 bases). V lost 3 bases and J lost 5, with 11 bases in between. This CDR3 is 13 amino acids long. Germline CDR1 and CDR2: SGDLS and YYNGEE. CDR3 sequence reads: CASSGGSAETQYF. The CDR3 DNA follows: TGTGCCAGCAGCGGCGGTAGCGCGGAGACCCAGTACTTC.

The chain joins TRBV9 to TRBJ2-1; 9 bases match TRBD2. The CDR3 sequence is 13 residues long. The V and J ends lost 3 bases and 10 bases, in that order; junction bases with no gene match: 5. CDR1 is SGDLS and CDR2 is YYNGEE in the germline V gene. The CDR3: CASSARLAAEQFF. In DNA form, the CDR3 reads TGTGCCAGCAGCGCCCGACTAGCGGCCGAGCAGTTCTTC.

The table lists this clone with a few counts. The chain uses TRBV5-8 and TRBJ2-7, with D perhaps TRBD1 (5 bases). Trimming took off 7 bases at V and 6 bases at J, with 8 bases between the two ends. The CDR3 has 10 residues. In germline, CDR1 is SGHTS, CDR2 YDEGEE. In DNA form, the CDR3 reads TGTGCCAGCTCAGGGCTCGAGCAGTACTTC. Its translation: CASSGLEQYF.

This clone has just a few counts. This chain uses TRBV7-3 with TRBJ2-1; the match to TRBD2 covers 12 bases. V gave up 5 bases and J gave up 4 bases; unmatched junction bases: 3. The CDR3 contains 15 residues. The germline V gene encodes CDR1 SGHTA and CDR2 FQGTGA. CDR3 in amino acids: CASSTGTSGYNEQFF. In DNA form, the CDR3 reads TGTGCCAGCAGCACCGGGACTAGCGGGTACAATGAGCAGTTCTTC.

This clone occurred a few times. This chain joins TRBV5-1 and TRBJ2-3; 8 bases are a match to TRBD1. After removal of 4 bases from V and 2 bases from J, the junction contained 6 bases not matched to a gene. The germline V gene encodes CDR1 SGHRS and CDR2 YFSETQ. This CDR3 contains 15 residues. The CDR3 is CASSVLQGDTDTQYF. In DNA form, the CDR3 reads TGCGCCAGCAGCGTACTACAGGGGGACACAGATACGCAGTATTTT.

The gene calls are TRBV5-1 and TRBJ1-1; 9 nucleotides line up with TRBD1. CDR1 is SGHRS, CDR2 YFSETQ, per germline. V gave up 9 bases and J gave up 8 bases; unmatched junction bases: 14. The CDR3 length is 14 residues. CDR3 sequence: CATSVQGASQEAFF. The CDR3 DNA follows: TGCGCCACCTCAGTACAGGGGGCATCTCAGGAAGCTTTCTTT.

The V call is TRBV5-4, the J call TRBJ2-7; maybe TRBD1 (6 bases). The CDR3 is 13 amino acids. Trimming pared 4 bases from V and 5 bases from J, leaving 13 bases between. Germline V gene lookup returns CDR1 SGHNT and CDR2 YYREEE (reference sequence). DNA for the CDR3: TGTGCCAGCAGCGTCGGGACAAAAGACGAGCAGTACTTC. Its protein is CASSVGTKDEQYF.

V is TRBV4-1 and J is TRBJ2-7, with TRBD1 matching 8 bases. This CDR3 is built from 15 residues. Germline assignment: CDR1 MGHRA and CDR2 YSYEKL. The junction had 8 bases not matched to a gene; V was cut back by 4 bases and J by 3 bases. CDR3 sequence reads: CASSPHNRGFYEQYF. DNA for the CDR3: TGCGCCAGCAGCCCGCATAACAGGGGGTTCTACGAGCAGTACTTC.